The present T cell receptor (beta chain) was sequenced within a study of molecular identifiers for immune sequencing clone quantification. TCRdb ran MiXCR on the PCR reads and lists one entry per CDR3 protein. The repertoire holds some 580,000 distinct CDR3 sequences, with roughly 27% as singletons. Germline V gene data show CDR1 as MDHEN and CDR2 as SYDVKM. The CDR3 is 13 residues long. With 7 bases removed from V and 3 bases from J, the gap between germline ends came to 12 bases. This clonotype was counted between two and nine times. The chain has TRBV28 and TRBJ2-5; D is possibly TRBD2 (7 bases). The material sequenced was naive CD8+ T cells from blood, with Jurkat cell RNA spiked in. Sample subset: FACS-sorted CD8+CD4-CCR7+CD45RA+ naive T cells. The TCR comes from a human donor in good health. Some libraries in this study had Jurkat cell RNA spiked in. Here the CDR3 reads CASTPGGKETQYF. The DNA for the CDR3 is TGTGCCAGCACCCCGGGGGGCAAAGAGACCCAGTACTTC.